Listed here is a single TCR beta chain. The data originate from a study of blood T cell repertoires in COVID-19. On the study more broadly: Samples taken during acute and convalescent COVID-19 were collected in the United States, Italy and Spain. From T cells, B-cell-depleted T cells, or PBMCs came the material, which was cDNA or gDNA.

Authors' analysis steps: Estimates of nucleated cell counts were drawn from the amplification of reference gene primers. The data were produced by immunoSEQ multiplex PCR, yet TCRdb's version contains in-frame clones alone and is incomplete. That table furnishes V, J and clone size, whereas the DNA furnished D and trimming. This table has fewer than 200,000 clones, 80% to 90% appearing once. The sample was peripheral blood. The TCR comes from a man over 45 with active or convalescent COVID-19.

The CDR3 sequence: CASSPTPGRGYTF. DNA of the CDR3: TGTGCCAGCAGTCCGACTCCCGGTAGAGGCTACACCTTC. This chain connects TRBV28 to TRBJ1-2; unclear D gene. CDR3 size: 13 residues. Trimming removed 5 bases at V and 8 bases at J, with 15 bases between. From germline, CDR1 is MDHEN and CDR2 SYDVKM.